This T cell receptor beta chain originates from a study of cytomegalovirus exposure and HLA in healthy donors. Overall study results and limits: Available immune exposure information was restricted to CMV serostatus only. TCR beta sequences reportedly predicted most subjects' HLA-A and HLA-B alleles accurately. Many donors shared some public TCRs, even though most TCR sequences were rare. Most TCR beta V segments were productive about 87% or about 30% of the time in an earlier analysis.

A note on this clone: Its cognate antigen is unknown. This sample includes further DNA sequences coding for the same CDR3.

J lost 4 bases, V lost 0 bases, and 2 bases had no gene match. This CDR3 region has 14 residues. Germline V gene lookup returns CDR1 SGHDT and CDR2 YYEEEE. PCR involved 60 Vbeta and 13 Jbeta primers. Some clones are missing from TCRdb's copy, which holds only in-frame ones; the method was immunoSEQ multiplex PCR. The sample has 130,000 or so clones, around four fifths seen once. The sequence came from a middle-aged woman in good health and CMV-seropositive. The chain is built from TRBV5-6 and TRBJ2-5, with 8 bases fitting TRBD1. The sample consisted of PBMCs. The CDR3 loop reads CASSLGQGRETQYF. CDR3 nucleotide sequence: TGTGCCAGCAGCTTGGGACAGGGGAGAGAGACCCAGTACTTC.